Sequencing of this TCR beta chain was carried out in a study of OX40 agonist ivuxolimab in advanced cancers. In germline, CDR1 is LNHDA, CDR2 SQIVND (reference sequence). The CDR3 is made up of 16 amino acids. V shed 7 bases, J shed 5 bases, and the junction held 16 bases outside the gene matches. This table comes from immunoSEQ multiplex PCR, and its TCRdb copy is limited to in-frame clones, with some not included. The repertoire holds roughly 86,000 clones, more than 90% seen once, with approximately 0.7% in the top ten. This rearrangement joins TRBV19 to TRBJ1-2, with 7 bases lining up with TRBD1. The sequence was collected from an adult with an advanced solid tumor such as melanoma, head and neck, liver or kidney cancer. The sample in question was CD4+ or CD8+ T cells sorted from blood, obtained in a trial of the OX40 agonist ivuxolimab. Written as DNA, the CDR3 is TGTGCCAGTAACCCGGGACAGCAAACCGATCGTTATGGCTACACCTTC. Protein sequence: CASNPGQQTDRYGYTF.